The 9 T cell receptor beta chains below come from one sample, sequenced in a study of shared T cell receptors in the human thymus. TCRdb's table, derived via immunoSEQ multiplex PCR, lists solely in-frame clones and lacks some. This table holds hundreds of thousands of clones, around 87% found once. These sequences were also reported in another study, on human thymus T cells.

Material: thymocytes. The receptors stem from a boy younger than two with a congenital heart defect.

The chain combines TRBV28 with TRBJ1-5, with 7 bases identical to TRBD1. This CDR3 is 17 amino acids long. Germline V gives CDR1 MDHEN, CDR2 SYDVKM. V lost 6 bases and J lost 4; bases outside the gene matches: 15. The CDR3 here is CASRPGPDRAVNQPQHF. The CDR3 DNA sequence: TGTGCCAGCAGACCCGGCCCCGACAGGGCCGTAAATCAGCCCCAGCATTTT.

V gene TRBV14 combines with J gene TRBJ2-7, with D perhaps matching TRBD2 (5 bases). The CDR3 is 15 amino acids. V gave up 0 bases and J gave up 7 bases, with 16 bases separating them. The germline V gene encodes CDR1 SGHDN and CDR2 FVKESK. As DNA, the CDR3 is TGTGCCAGCAGCCAAGAATCTCCGGGATTGGGAGAGCAGTACTTC. Its protein product is CASSQESPGLGEQYF.

V is TRBV27 and J is TRBJ2-7; TRBD2 agrees at 9 bases. Unmatched junction bases numbered 2, after V lost 0 bases and J lost 2 bases. The CDR3 loop spans 15 amino acids. Germline CDR1 reads MNHEY; CDR2 reads SMNVEV (reference sequence). CDR3 nucleotides: TGTGCCAGCAGTTTATCGAGCGGGGGGACCTACGAGCAGTACTTC. Its translation is CASSLSSGGTYEQYF.

The chain uses TRBV14 and TRBJ2-5; TRBD1 might be the D (6 bases). Trimming took off 2 bases at V and 2 bases at J, with 18 bases between the two ends. Looked up from germline, CDR1 is SGHDN and CDR2 is FVKESK. The CDR3 consists of 17 residues. The CDR3 bases are TGTGCCAGCAGCCAAACTCTAGGGGGACGGTCGCAAGAGACCCAGTACTTC. This sequence encodes CASSQTLGGRSQETQYF.

This chain connects TRBV4-1 to TRBJ2-1, with a possible D match to TRBD1 (5 bases). The CDR3 length is 18 residues. The V gene lost 0 bases and the J gene lost 4 bases, with 19 bases spanning the gap. CDR1 is MGHRA and CDR2 is YSYEKL in the germline V gene. The CDR3 reads CASSQDAGLGIAYNEQFF. The CDR3, as DNA: TGCGCCAGCAGCCAAGATGCAGGGCTTGGGATCGCATACAATGAGCAGTTCTTC.

In this sample, this clone turned up a few times. The V and J genes are TRBV14 and TRBJ1-2; perhaps TRBD1 as D (5 bases). In germline, CDR1 is SGHDN, CDR2 FVKESK. The CDR3 is 14 residues long. V was cut by 1 base and J by 3 bases, with 9 bases left in between. The CDR3 region is CASSQVQGDYGYTF. The CDR3 DNA reads TGTGCCAGCAGCCAAGTGCAAGGGGACTATGGCTACACCTTC.

This clone appeared once. This chain links TRBV4-2 with TRBJ1-1; 7 positions match TRBD1. Trimming removed 0 bases from V and 4 bases from J; junction bases left unmatched: 11. This CDR3 is built from 17 residues. CDR1 and CDR2 (germline): LGHNA, YNFKEQ. Here the CDR3 DNA reads TGTGCCAGCAGCCAAGAACAGGGGAGTCGTGATGCCACTGAAGCTTTCTTT. This encodes CASSQEQGSRDATEAFF.

J is TRBJ2-7 and V is TRBV25-1; D may be TRBD2 (5 bases). V shed 8 bases and J shed 4 bases, with 24 bases lying between them. The CDR3 runs 16 residues. CDR1 and CDR2 from the germline V gene are MGHDK and SYGVNS. The CDR3 nucleotides are TGTGCCAGCCGAGGCCCGACGAGCGGAGCCTTATACGAGCAGTACTTC. Residues: CASRGPTSGALYEQYF.

The chain carries TRBV6-6 and TRBJ1-3, with D possibly being TRBD1 (5 bases). There are 14 residues in the CDR3. V was shortened by 10 bases and J by 3 bases, with 16 bases between the two germline ends. Looked up from germline, CDR1 is MNHNY and CDR2 is SVGAGI (reference sequence). The CDR3 DNA follows: TGTGCCACCTGTAGGGGAATAGATGGAAACACCATATATTTT. This translates into CATCRGIDGNTIYF.